The sequence of this T cell receptor (beta chain) was determined in a study of neurological immune-mediated disorders. Each CDR3 protein is one row after TCRdb ran MiXCR on the 5' RACE reads. The table includes over 35,000 distinct CDR3 sequences, 2% to 2.5% detected once. This clonotype was counted at least ten times. Looked up from germline, CDR1 is LNHNV and CDR2 is YYDKDF (reference sequence). Trimming took off 5 bases at V and 3 bases at J, with 14 bases between the two ends. There are 15 residues in the CDR3. The chain has TRBV15 and TRBJ2-4; TRBD2 might be the D (7 bases). Sequenced sample: PBMCs. The sequence was obtained from a man in his forties or fifties with multiple sclerosis. The CDR3 coding sequence is TGTGCCACCAGCTCGAGGGGGGGGTACAAAAACATTCAGTACTTC. Its translation is CATSSRGGYKNIQYF.